These 25 T cell receptor beta chains originate from one sample sequenced in a study of T cell changes during pregnancy in multiple sclerosis. Profiling relied on immunoSEQ multiplex PCR, and the TCRdb table lists in-frame clones only, not all of them. Of fewer than 65,000 clones in the sample, over 75% were seen once. The sample in question was peripheral blood, obtained before pregnancy. All receptors derive from a female donor with multiple sclerosis, enrolled in a pregnancy study.

The chain couples TRBV5-1 to TRBJ1-6; TRBD1 matches 8 bases. Germline values: CDR1 SGHRS, CDR2 YFSETQ. This CDR3 region has 15 residues. With V trimmed by 0 bases and J by 6 bases, 2 bases remained unmatched. CDR3 sequence (DNA): TGCGCCAGCAGCTTGGGGGACAGGAGTAATTCACCCCTCCACTTT. Translation gives CASSLGDRSNSPLHF. The whole variable domain, filled in from reference TRBV5-1 and TRBJ1-6, reads KAGVTQTPRYLIKTRGQQVTLSCSPISGHRSVSWYQQTPGQGLQFLFEYFSETQRNKGNFPGRFSGRQFSNSRSEMNVSTLELGDSALYLCASSLGDRSNSPLHFGNGTRLTVT.

This rearrangement joins TRBV7-2 to TRBJ2-5, with 8 positions matching TRBD2. The germline CDR1 and CDR2 sequences are SGHTA and FQGNSA. The length of the CDR3 is 15 residues. The J segment lost 1 base and the V segment lost 1 base, leaving 2 bases of the junction unmatched. CDR3 in amino acids: CASSLGGGSQETQYF. The CDR3 DNA is TGTGCCAGCAGCTTAGGCGGGGGGAGCCAAGAGACCCAGTACTTC.

The CDR3: CASSASTRNPYGYTF. For the CDR3, the DNA is TGTGCCAGCAGTGCCTCAACAAGAAACCCCTATGGCTACACCTTC. The V call is TRBV6-4, the J call TRBJ1-2, with unresolved D. CDR1 and CDR2 from the germline V gene are MRHNA and SNTAGT. Trimming cost V 4 bases and J 4 bases, with 16 bases left between them. The CDR3 extends over 15 amino acids.

The chain has TRBV4-3 and TRBJ1-2; D is unresolved. There are 12 residues in the CDR3. V dropped 3 bases and J dropped 7 bases, with 9 bases sitting between them. The V gene's germline CDR1 is LGHNA and CDR2 YSLEER. CDR3 nucleotides: TGCGCCAGCAGCCACACTAGCTCTGGCTACACCTTC. Its translation: CASSHTSSGYTF.

This clone is a singleton in its sample. This chain links TRBV5-6 with TRBJ1-3, with D possibly matching TRBD1 (5 bases). The CDR3 runs 16 residues. Between the trimmed V and J ends, which lost 3 bases and 0 bases, there was a span of 13 bases. Germline CDR1 is SGHDT and CDR2 is YYEEEE. Here the CDR3 DNA reads TGTGCCAGCAGCTGGGGGGTTAACCTCTCTGGAAACACCATATATTTT. Translation: CASSWGVNLSGNTIYF.

The chain recombines TRBV19 with TRBJ1-1, with D possibly matching TRBD1 (5 bases). Germline values: CDR1 LNHDA, CDR2 SQIVND (reference sequence). V lost 7 bases to trimming and J lost 1 base, with 22 bases between them. The CDR3 covers 17 residues. DNA for the CDR3: TGTGCCAGTACCTTAGGACACCTCCCTGGGCGGAACACTGAAGCTTTCTTT. It is translated as CASTLGHLPGRNTEAFF.

The chain links TRBV14 to TRBJ2-5; possibly TRBD1 for D (6 bases). V shed 3 bases and J shed 1 base, with 9 bases lying between them. CDR3 length: 14 amino acids. Germline V gives CDR1 SGHDN, CDR2 FVKESK. The CDR3 nucleotides are TGTGCCAGCAGCCAGCTACAGGGCCAAGAGACCCAGTACTTC. This translates into CASSQLQGQETQYF.

CDR3 in amino acids: CASSSGQGRNEQYF. The CDR3, as DNA: TGTGCCAGCAGCTCAGGACAGGGTAGGAACGAGCAGTACTTC. This chain uses TRBV5-4 with TRBJ2-7; 8 bases are a match to TRBD1. CDR1 and CDR2 from the germline V gene are SGHNT and YYREEE (reference sequence). Trimming at V came to 3 bases and at J to 5 bases, leaving 7 bases not matched to a gene. This CDR3 is 14 amino acids long.

The V call is TRBV5-1, the J call TRBJ1-2; D is ambiguous. The V and J ends lost 5 bases and 8 bases respectively, with 19 bases between them. CDR1 SGHRS and CDR2 YFSETQ come from the germline V gene. The CDR3 runs 14 residues. The CDR3 nucleotides read TGCGCCAGCAGGGGGAGCGTCCAGGTCGTAGGCTACACCTTC. It yields the protein CASRGSVQVVGYTF.

The J gene is TRBJ2-7, the V gene TRBV7-2; 8 bases match TRBD1. Germline trimming cut 3 bases from V and 0 bases from J; bases unmatched to any gene: 10. Germline V lookup: CDR1 SGHTA, CDR2 FQGNSA. The CDR3 sequence is 17 residues long. The CDR3 DNA is TGTGCCAGCAGCTTCGCCGGGACAGGACTTCTCTCCTACGAGCAGTACTTC. Residues: CASSFAGTGLLSYEQYF. The full variable domain, with the rest looked up from reference TRBV7-2 and TRBJ2-7, is GAGVSQSPSNKVTEKGKDVELRCDPISGHTALYWYRQSLGQGLEFLIYFQGNSAPDKSGLPSDRFSAERTGGSVSTLTIQRTQQEDSAVYLCASSFAGTGLLSYEQYFGPGTRLTVT.

This sequence joins TRBV7-8 and TRBJ2-1; 12 bases are a match to TRBD2. CDR3 size: 15 residues. The V gene end was trimmed by 4 bases and the J gene end by 9 bases; junction bases not matched to a gene: 7. The germline V gene encodes CDR1 SGHVS and CDR2 FQNEAQ. This CDR3 reads CASSSLAGGRGEQFF. CDR3 nucleotides: TGTGCCAGCAGCTCGCTAGCGGGGGGGCGGGGTGAGCAGTTCTTC.

The chain recombines TRBV7-6 with TRBJ1-4; a weak D match, TRBD1 (5 bases). Trimming left V 8 bases short and J 9 bases short, with 16 bases between. This CDR3 has 13 amino acids. Germline V gene data show CDR1 as SGHVS and CDR2 as FNYEAQ. The CDR3 sequence: CASSVRQGQKLFF. CDR3 sequence (DNA): TGTGCCAGCTCCGTCCGGCAGGGCCAAAAACTGTTTTTT.

This chain uses TRBV7-3 with TRBJ1-6; D is undetermined. Trimming took off 2 bases at V and 13 bases at J, with 12 bases between the two ends. Germline V gene data show CDR1 as SGHTA and CDR2 as FQGTGA. CDR3 length equals 13 residues. The CDR3 here is CASSLGSLSPLHF. DNA for the CDR3: TGTGCCAGCAGCTTAGGTTCCCTTAGCCCCCTCCACTTT.

The V call is TRBV11-2, the J call TRBJ2-4, with 9 positions matching TRBD2. V lost 5 bases, J lost 6 bases, and 5 bases stayed unmatched. CDR3 length: 14 amino acids. Germline assignment: CDR1 SGHAT and CDR2 FQNNGV. DNA for the CDR3: TGTGCCAGCAGCCGCGGGGGGGCAGTAAACATTCAGTACTTC. Translated, it gives CASSRGGAVNIQYF.

This chain connects TRBV4-3 to TRBJ1-1, with a weak D call TRBD1 (6 bases). The germline gives CDR1 LGHNA, CDR2 YSLEER. V was shortened by 1 base and J by 3 bases, with 12 bases between the two germline ends. This CDR3 has 15 amino acids. The CDR3 here is CASSQVGTPHTEAFF. The CDR3 DNA is TGCGCCAGCAGCCAAGTAGGGACACCCCACACTGAAGCTTTCTTT.

The rearrangement uses TRBV19 and TRBJ1-6, with no clear D. V lost 6 bases and J 2 bases, leaving 11 bases between the germline ends. The CDR3 has 15 residues. Germline V gene lookup returns CDR1 LNHDA and CDR2 SQIVND (reference sequence). In nucleotides, the CDR3 is TGTGCCAGTAGAACCTTTGAGGCCTATAATTCACCCCTCCACTTT. This translates into CASRTFEAYNSPLHF.

The chain couples TRBV19 to TRBJ1-5; no clear D gene. Trimming removed 5 bases at V and 7 bases at J, with 18 bases between. CDR1 is LNHDA, CDR2 SQIVND, per germline (reference sequence). The CDR3 totals 15 residues. CDR3 nucleotide sequence: TGTGCCAGTAGTGGAGGGCAGGCGGTGGGACAGCCCCAGCATTTT. It encodes CASSGGQAVGQPQHF.

The chain joins TRBV11-3 to TRBJ2-2; possibly TRBD2 for D (5 bases). V was clipped by 6 bases and J by 3 bases, with 8 bases between them. There are 13 residues in the CDR3. Germline-derived CDR1 and CDR2 are SGHNT and YENEEA. DNA of the CDR3: TGTGCCAGCAGTGTCGGGGACACCGGGGAGCTGTTTTTT. Protein product: CASSVGDTGELFF.

The chain employs TRBV30 and TRBJ1-4; perhaps TRBD1 as D (5 bases). Trimming left V 5 bases short and J 8 bases short, with 9 bases between. This CDR3 contains 11 residues. Germline CDR1 reads GTSNPN; CDR2 reads SVGIG (reference sequence). The CDR3 region is CAWHRGEKLFF. The CDR3 DNA is TGTGCCTGGCACCGGGGGGAAAAACTGTTTTTT.

This clone was observed a few times. This chain joins TRBV6-1 and TRBJ2-6; TRBD2 aligns across 9 bases. The CDR3 runs 19 residues. The germline CDR1 and CDR2 sequences are MNHNS and SASEGT. Trimming at V came to 2 bases and at J to 0 bases, leaving 8 bases not matched to a gene. The CDR3 nucleotides read TGTGCCAGCAGTGAAAGCGGGGGGCGCAGCCACTCTGGGGCCAACGTCCTGACTTTC. Translated: CASSESGGRSHSGANVLTF.

This clone was seen a single time. The chain is built from TRBV18 and TRBJ1-2; 8 bases are a match to TRBD1. Germline V gene sequence: CDR1 KGHSH, CDR2 LQKENI. The ends lost 1 base at V and 1 base at J; junction bases unmatched: 8. The CDR3 extends over 17 amino acids. CDR3 loop: CASSPLGQGLRNYGYTF. CDR3 coding DNA: TGTGCCAGCTCACCACTAGGACAGGGACTGCGTAACTATGGCTACACCTTC.

The chain employs TRBV5-5 and TRBJ1-1; unclear D gene. The CDR3 sequence is 14 residues long. Trimming stripped 4 bases from V and 0 bases from J, with 10 bases between. From germline, CDR1 is SGHKS and CDR2 YYEKEE (reference sequence). The CDR3 DNA sequence: TGTGCCAGCAGCCCGTCACATATGAACACTGAAGCTTTCTTT. Encoded protein: CASSPSHMNTEAFF.

The chain combines TRBV6-6 with TRBJ1-2; 11 nucleotides align to TRBD1. In germline, CDR1 is MNHNY, CDR2 SVGAGI (reference sequence). The junction had 4 bases not matched to a gene; V was cut back by 4 bases and J by 3 bases. The CDR3 is 15 residues long. This CDR3 reads CASSSRDRGDYGYTF. In DNA form, the CDR3 reads TGTGCCAGCAGTTCCCGGGACAGGGGGGACTATGGCTACACCTTC.

This chain uses TRBV5-4 with TRBJ2-7; D possibly corresponds to TRBD1 (6 bases). CDR1 and CDR2 (germline): SGHNT, YYREEE (reference sequence). This CDR3 is 17 amino acids long. V was trimmed by 3 bases and J by 2 bases, leaving 21 bases between them. In DNA, the CDR3 is TGTGCCAGCAGCTCCTATGGGCAGGGGAAATACACCTACGAGCAGTACTTC. Amino acid sequence: CASSSYGQGKYTYEQYF.

J is TRBJ2-1 and V is TRBV7-3, with 8 bases matching TRBD2. The CDR3 has 14 residues. Germline V gene lookup returns CDR1 SGHTA and CDR2 FQGTGA. V lost 4 bases to trimming and J lost 6 bases; unmatched junction nucleotides: 5. As DNA, the CDR3 is TGTGCCAGCAGCTCCCGGGGGGGCGGCAATGAGCAGTTCTTC. Translated: CASSSRGGGNEQFF.